The 32 T cell receptor beta chains below were found in one sample sequenced in a study of long-term antiretroviral therapy in people with HIV. At the survey level, the v3.0 immunoSEQ assay was run. TCRdb's copy holds only in-frame clones and misses some; the assay was immunoSEQ multiplex PCR. The sample has under 25,000 clones, 80% seen once. The specimen comprised unsorted PBMCs, sampled 0.2 years after starting antiretroviral therapy. These receptor sequences come from a woman between 40 and 55 years old with HIV.

This sequence joins TRBV11-3 and TRBJ1-6, with 7 bases matching TRBD1. The trim removed 8 bases at V and 4 bases at J, leaving 14 bases unmatched. CDR1 is SGHNT, CDR2 YENEEA, per germline. The CDR3 is 17 amino acids. CDR3 sequence reads: CASSTGAGDVYNSPLHF. Here the CDR3 DNA reads TGTGCCAGCTCCACAGGGGCCGGGGATGTTTATAATTCACCCCTCCACTTT. Supplemented by reference TRBV11-3 and TRBJ1-6, the full variable domain reads EAGVVQSPRYKIIEKKQPVAFWCNPISGHNTLYWYLQNLGQGPELLIRYENEEAVDDSQLPKDRFSAERLKGVDSTLKIQPAELGDSAVYLCASSTGAGDVYNSPLHFGNGTRLTVT.

This sequence joins TRBV7-8 and TRBJ2-3; 15 bases are a match to TRBD2. Germline V gene data show CDR1 as SGHVS and CDR2 as FQNEAQ. The CDR3 covers 21 residues. J was trimmed by 2 bases and V by 1 base; bases with no gene match: 13. The CDR3: CASSLEGQGLAGGTSTDTQYF. The CDR3 nucleotides are TGTGCCAGCAGCTTAGAAGGGCAGGGACTAGCGGGAGGAACCTCCACAGATACGCAGTATTTT.

This clone appeared a single time. V and J are TRBV30 and TRBJ1-1, with 9 bases that match TRBD1. This CDR3 has 12 residues. V lost 5 bases, J lost 5 bases, and 3 bases stayed unmatched. Germline assignment: CDR1 GTSNPN and CDR2 SVGIG (reference sequence). The CDR3 DNA reads as TGTGCCTGGGGACAGGGGATGACTGAAGCTTTCTTT. Translation gives CAWGQGMTEAFF.

This clone was observed a few times. The V gene is TRBV5-1, the J gene TRBJ1-1; weak D call: TRBD1 (5 bases). This CDR3 contains 13 residues. CDR1 is SGHRS and CDR2 is YFSETQ in the germline V gene. Trimming stripped 3 bases from V and 7 bases from J, with 13 bases between. As DNA, the CDR3 is TGCGCCAGCAGCTCCGACAGTCCCCTTGAAGCTTTCTTT. Translating gives CASSSDSPLEAFF.

This chain connects TRBV27 to TRBJ2-4, with D possibly matching TRBD1 (5 bases). Germline V CDR1 and CDR2: MNHEY, SMNVEV (reference sequence). Trimming left V 6 bases short and J 1 base short, with 13 bases between. This CDR3 has 15 amino acids. CDR3 region: CASSGQGYAKNIQYF. CDR3 nucleotide sequence: TGTGCCAGCAGCGGGCAGGGTTATGCCAAAAACATTCAGTACTTC.

V and J are TRBV6-6 and TRBJ1-1; no firm D call. The CDR3 runs to 11 residues. CDR1 and CDR2 from the germline V gene are MNHNY and SVGAGI (reference sequence). The V and J ends lost 8 bases and 10 bases respectively, with 14 bases between them. The CDR3 spells CASAAGRRAFF. Written as DNA, the CDR3 is TGTGCCAGCGCCGCGGGGAGAAGAGCTTTCTTT.

In its sample, this clone was seen once. The chain joins TRBV14 to TRBJ2-3; no reliable D call. V was clipped by 3 bases and J by 2 bases, with 3 bases between them. Germline V gives CDR1 SGHDN, CDR2 FVKESK. The CDR3 consists of 12 residues. CDR3 coding DNA: TGTGCCAGCAGCCATGTCACAGATACGCAGTATTTT. Amino acid sequence: CASSHVTDTQYF.

The rearrangement uses TRBV7-8 and TRBJ2-7, with 8 bases that match TRBD2. V dropped 2 bases and J dropped 4; count of bases not matched to a gene: 7. CDR1 and CDR2 (germline): SGHVS, FQNEAQ. The length of the CDR3 is 15 residues. CDR3 in DNA: TGTGCCAGCAGCTTATCCGGCGGGAGGAATTACGAGCAGTACTTC. It encodes CASSLSGGRNYEQYF.

This clone showed up just a few times. The chain carries TRBV19 and TRBJ2-3; TRBD1 might be the D (5 bases). CDR1 LNHDA and CDR2 SQIVND come from the germline V gene (reference sequence). CDR3 length equals 15 residues. V was trimmed by 3 bases and J by 6 bases, leaving 16 bases between them. In nucleotides, the CDR3 is TGTGCCAGTAGTATGGTGGGGCTACTAAGGGATACGCAGTATTTT. Translating it yields CASSMVGLLRDTQYF.

The V and J genes are TRBV11-3 and TRBJ1-1, with D perhaps matching TRBD1 (5 bases). The CDR3 is 12 amino acids. Trimming removed 5 bases at V and 4 bases at J, with 8 bases between. Looked up from germline, CDR1 is SGHNT and CDR2 is YENEEA. CDR3 in amino acids: CASSAGGTEAFF. In nucleotides, the CDR3 is TGTGCCAGCAGCGCGGGGGGCACTGAAGCTTTCTTT.

This clone came up a few times. As DNA, the CDR3 is TGTGCCAGCACCCCTAGCGGGTTTAGCAATCAGCCCCAGCATTTT. Protein product: CASTPSGFSNQPQHF. The chain is built from TRBV7-2 and TRBJ1-5; D ambiguous. Germline CDR1 reads SGHTA; CDR2 reads FQGNSA. The CDR3 runs to 15 residues. V was shortened by 7 bases and J by 0 bases, with 13 bases between the two germline ends.

This clone was seen a handful of times. This rearrangement joins TRBV11-1 to TRBJ2-3; 10 bases are shared with TRBD1. The ends lost 4 bases at V and 6 bases at J; junction bases unmatched: 13. In germline, CDR1 is SGHAT, CDR2 FQDESV (reference sequence). The CDR3 totals 17 residues. The CDR3 region is CASSSAAGTGASDTQYF. In nucleotides, the CDR3 is TGTGCCAGCAGCTCGGCGGCGGGGACAGGGGCCTCGGATACGCAGTATTTT.

This clone showed up just a few times. This chain connects TRBV2 to TRBJ2-2, with D hard to call. This CDR3 contains 15 residues. CDR1 is SNHLY and CDR2 is FYNNEI in the germline V gene. Between the trimmed V and J ends, which lost 6 bases and 4 bases, there was a span of 15 bases. CDR3 bases: TGTGCCAGCAGGCTCCTAGATAAGGCCACCGGGGAGCTGTTTTTT. Its protein is CASRLLDKATGELFF.

V is TRBV7-7 and J is TRBJ2-2; TRBD1 agrees at 7 bases. The germline CDR1 and CDR2 sequences are SSHAT and FNYEAQ (reference sequence). With 6 bases clipped from V and 5 bases from J, the junction kept 6 bases outside the gene matches. This CDR3 spans 14 amino acids. The CDR3 is CASSFGTDTGELFF. The DNA of the CDR3 is TGTGCCAGCAGTTTCGGGACAGATACCGGGGAGCTGTTTTTT.

This clone was found a few times. V gene TRBV7-9 combines with J gene TRBJ2-2, with 7 bases lining up with TRBD1. CDR1 is SEHNR and CDR2 is FQNEAQ in the germline V gene (reference sequence). The CDR3 runs to 15 residues. V shed 3 bases, J shed 6 bases, and the junction held 7 bases outside the gene matches. CDR3 bases: TGTGCCAGCAGCTTGGCCGACAGGGCCCCCGGGGAGCTGTTTTTT. It translates to CASSLADRAPGELFF.

The CDR3: CASSLGDFRGEQFF. CDR3 in DNA: TGTGCCAGCAGCTTGGGGGATTTCAGGGGGGAGCAGTTCTTC. The V gene is TRBV5-6, the J gene TRBJ2-1; 7 bases align to TRBD1. With V trimmed by 0 bases and J by 10 bases, 7 bases remained unmatched. Looked up from germline, CDR1 is SGHDT and CDR2 is YYEEEE. There are 14 residues in the CDR3. The full variable domain, rest sourced from reference TRBV5-6 and TRBJ2-1, is DAGVTQSPTHLIKTRGQQVTLRCSPKSGHDTVSWYQQALGQGPQFIFQYYEEEERQRGNFPDRFSGHQFPNYSSELNVNALLLGDSALYLCASSLGDFRGEQFFGPGTRLTVL.

This clone turned up a few times. The chain recombines TRBV5-1 with TRBJ2-1; D is uncertain. V was pared by 1 base and J by 9 bases, with 14 bases between. This CDR3 region has 14 residues. Germline V gene sequence: CDR1 SGHRS, CDR2 YFSETQ. The chain's CDR3 is CASSLSGPGFEQFF. The CDR3 bases are TGCGCCAGCAGCTTGTCTGGTCCCGGTTTTGAGCAGTTCTTC.

The CDR3 is CASSAPGQAYGYTF. The CDR3 DNA follows: TGTGCCAGTAGTGCCCCGGGACAGGCCTATGGCTACACCTTC. V gene TRBV19 combines with J gene TRBJ1-2, with TRBD1 matching over 8 bases. CDR3 length: 14 residues. Trimming removed 5 bases from V and 4 bases from J; junction bases left unmatched: 6. Germline CDR1 and CDR2: LNHDA and SQIVND (reference sequence).

The chain has TRBV7-9 and TRBJ2-4, with TRBD1 matching 10 bases. Germline-derived CDR1 and CDR2 are SEHNR and FQNEAQ (reference sequence). The CDR3 sequence is 16 residues long. The V and J ends lost 5 bases and 5 bases, in that order; junction bases with no gene match: 9. CDR3 amino acids: CASSEPGQGWENIQYF. CDR3 DNA sequence: TGTGCCAGCAGCGAACCGGGACAGGGGTGGGAAAACATTCAGTACTTC.

In its sample, this clone was seen once. This chain joins TRBV7-9 and TRBJ1-1; D is ambiguous. Trimming pared 6 bases from V and 6 bases from J, leaving 23 bases between. This CDR3 spans 16 amino acids. CDR1 is SEHNR, CDR2 FQNEAQ, per germline (reference sequence). This chain's CDR3 is CASRSGSPSSAAEAFF. The DNA for the CDR3 is TGTGCCAGCAGGTCCGGGTCCCCTTCTTCCGCGGCTGAAGCTTTCTTT.

This clone was seen a few times. The chain has TRBV7-9 and TRBJ1-2; the D is unclear. Trimming stripped 5 bases from V and 3 bases from J, with 10 bases between. Germline V CDR1 and CDR2: SEHNR, FQNEAQ (reference sequence). The CDR3 runs to 13 residues. CDR3 protein: CASSPTEYYGYTF. The CDR3 coding sequence is TGTGCCAGCAGCCCCACCGAGTACTATGGCTACACCTTC.

The V gene is TRBV6-1, the J gene TRBJ1-5; 8 nucleotides align to TRBD1. The trim removed 6 bases at V and 7 bases at J, leaving 8 bases unmatched. The CDR3 extends over 14 amino acids. The germline CDR1 and CDR2 sequences are MNHNS and SASEGT. The CDR3 nucleotides are TGTGCCAGCAGCCCAGACAGGGGTGACCAGCCCCAGCATTTT. Amino acids: CASSPDRGDQPQHF.

The chain links TRBV20-1 to TRBJ1-2; D uncertain. From germline, CDR1 is DFQATT and CDR2 SNEGSKA (reference sequence). Trimming removed 2 bases from V and 8 bases from J, with 9 bases in between. The CDR3 totals 11 residues. CDR3 amino acids: CSARREEGYTF. The CDR3 nucleotides read TGCAGTGCTAGAAGGGAGGAAGGCTACACCTTC.

The rearrangement joins TRBV27 to TRBJ1-5; D is unclear. CDR1 is MNHEY and CDR2 is SMNVEV in the germline V gene (reference sequence). This CDR3 contains 15 residues. Between the trimmed V and J ends, which lost 5 bases and 2 bases, there was a span of 13 bases. The CDR3 region has the DNA TGTGCCAGCAGTGGGTCCGGGTATGGCAATCAGCCCCAGCATTTT. Translation: CASSGSGYGNQPQHF.

The V and J genes are TRBV19 and TRBJ1-2; D call uncertain. Germline loops: CDR1 LNHDA, CDR2 SQIVND (reference sequence). CDR3 length: 17 residues. Trimming removed 0 bases at V and 4 bases at J, with 18 bases between. The CDR3, as DNA: TGTGCCAGTAGTATAGACGCCCGGAGGGAACAGATCTATGGCTACACCTTC. Protein product: CASSIDARREQIYGYTF.

The chain is built from TRBV15 and TRBJ2-3; 10 positions agree with TRBD1. CDR3 length equals 15 residues. From germline, CDR1 is LNHNV and CDR2 YYDKDF (reference sequence). Trimming took 6 bases from V and 4 from J; bases not matched to a gene: 7. CDR3 sequence reads: CATSSGTGDPDTQYF. The CDR3 nucleotides read TGTGCCACCAGTTCCGGGACAGGGGACCCAGATACGCAGTATTTT. Using reference TRBV15 and TRBJ2-3 for the parts outside the CDR3, the full variable domain is DAMVIQNPRYQVTQFGKPVTLSCSQTLNHNVMYWYQQKSSQAPKLLFHYYDKDFNNEADTPDNFQSRRPNTSFCFLDIRSPGLGDTAMYLCATSSGTGDPDTQYFGPGTRLTVL.

V is TRBV11-3 and J is TRBJ2-1; D is uncertain. Germline V gene sequence: CDR1 SGHNT, CDR2 YENEEA. The V gene lost 1 base and the J gene lost 9 bases, with 10 bases spanning the gap. The CDR3 extends over 13 amino acids. Here the CDR3 DNA reads TGTGCCAGCAGCTTAGGGTCGGGTACTGAGCAGTTCTTC. This codes for CASSLGSGTEQFF.

In DNA, the CDR3 is TGTGCCAGTATTGACCGGTACAATGAGCAGTTCTTC. Translated: CASIDRYNEQFF. The J gene is TRBJ2-1, the V gene TRBV19; D remains unclear. V lost 7 bases to trimming and J lost 4 bases, with 8 bases between them. Germline V gene lookup returns CDR1 LNHDA and CDR2 SQIVND (reference sequence). The CDR3 sequence is 12 residues long.

The chain uses TRBV7-9 and TRBJ2-7; D is uncertain. V was cut by 5 bases and J by 3 bases, with 14 bases left in between. In germline, CDR1 is SEHNR, CDR2 FQNEAQ (reference sequence). CDR3 length: 14 residues. CDR3 sequence (DNA): TGTGCCAGCAGCCCGGATCTGAGAATCTACGAGCAGTACTTC. This codes for CASSPDLRIYEQYF.

The V gene is TRBV10-1, the J gene TRBJ2-7; D unresolved. This CDR3 has 17 residues. The V and J ends lost 7 bases and 1 base respectively, with 23 bases between them. Germline loops: CDR1 WNHNN, CDR2 SYGVQD (reference sequence). This CDR3 is CASMIERTPTPSYEQYF. As DNA, the CDR3 is TGCGCCAGCATGATTGAGAGGACCCCGACCCCGTCCTACGAGCAGTACTTC.

In this sample, this clone turned up once. V usage is TRBV7-8 and J usage is TRBJ1-5, with a possible D match to TRBD1 (5 bases). Germline V gene data show CDR1 as SGHVS and CDR2 as FQNEAQ. This CDR3 has 15 residues. V was shortened by 1 base and J by 1 base, with 8 bases between the two germline ends. The CDR3 sequence: CASSLVAGSNQPQHF. In nucleotides, the CDR3 is TGTGCCAGCAGCTTAGTGGCAGGGAGCAATCAGCCCCAGCATTTT.

J is TRBJ2-5 and V is TRBV5-5; D possibly corresponds to TRBD1 (6 bases). The CDR3 runs 15 residues. The V end was cut by 1 base, the J end by 0 bases, with 10 bases between. In germline, CDR1 is SGHKS, CDR2 YYEKEE (reference sequence). The CDR3 loop is CASSLSTGYQETQYF. CDR3 in DNA: TGTGCCAGCAGCTTGTCCACAGGGTACCAAGAGACCCAGTACTTC.